This T cell receptor (beta chain) was profiled in a study of monozygotic twins with inflammatory bowel disease. Notes on the study in general: A single strong clonotype or signal linked to IBD was not supported.

As for this clonotype: Its specificity is unknown.

Sampling involved one blood draw (roughly 2.4 ml) for every donor. CDR1 and CDR2 from the germline V gene are MNHEY and SMNVEV (reference sequence). The CDR3 length is 14 residues. TCRdb reprocessed the 5' RACE reads; each CDR3 protein has one entry and no DNA is given. The listing contains about 380,000 distinct CDR3 sequences. This TCR derives from a human donor with ulcerative colitis or Crohn's disease, or a healthy co-twin of an affected twin (not recorded which). The V call is TRBV27, the J call TRBJ1-2; the D call of TRBD1 rests on TCRdb alone, since no DNA is present to check it. Sequencing was carried out using blood. The CDR3 spells CASSSGQFSYGYTF.